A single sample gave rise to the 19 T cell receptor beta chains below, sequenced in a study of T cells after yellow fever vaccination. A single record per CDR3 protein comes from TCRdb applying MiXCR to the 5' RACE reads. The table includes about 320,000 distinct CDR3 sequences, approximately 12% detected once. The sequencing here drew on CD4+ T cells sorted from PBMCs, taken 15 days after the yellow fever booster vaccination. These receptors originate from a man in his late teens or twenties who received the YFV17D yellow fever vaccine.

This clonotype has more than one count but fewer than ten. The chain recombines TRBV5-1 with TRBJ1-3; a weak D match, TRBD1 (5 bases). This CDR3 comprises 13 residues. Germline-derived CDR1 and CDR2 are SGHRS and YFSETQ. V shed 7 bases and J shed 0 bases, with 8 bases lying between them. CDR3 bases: TGCGCCAGCCGCGACAGCTCTGGAAACACCATATATTTT. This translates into CASRDSSGNTIYF.

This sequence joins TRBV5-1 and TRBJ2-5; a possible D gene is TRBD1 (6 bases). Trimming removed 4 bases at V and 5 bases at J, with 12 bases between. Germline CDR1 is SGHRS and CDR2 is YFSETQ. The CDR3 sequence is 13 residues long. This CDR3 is CASSTGSGETQYF. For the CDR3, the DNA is TGCGCCAGCAGCACAGGGTCCGGGGAGACCCAGTACTTC.

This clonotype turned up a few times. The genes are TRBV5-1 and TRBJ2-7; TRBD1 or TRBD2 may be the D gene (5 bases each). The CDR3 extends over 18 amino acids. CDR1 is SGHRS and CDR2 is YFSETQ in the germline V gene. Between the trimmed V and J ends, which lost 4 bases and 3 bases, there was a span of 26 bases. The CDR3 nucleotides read TGCGCCAGCAGCCCCGAGGGTGGGGCAGGGCTTGGCGTCTACGAGCAGTACGTC. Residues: CASSPEGGAGLGVYEQYV.

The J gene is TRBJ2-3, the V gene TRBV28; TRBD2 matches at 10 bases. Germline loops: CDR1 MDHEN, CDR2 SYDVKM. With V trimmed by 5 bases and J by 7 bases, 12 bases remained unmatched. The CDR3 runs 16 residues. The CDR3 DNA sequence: TGTGCCAGCAGTACCAGCGGGGGGGCAAGTAGAAATACGCAGTATTTT. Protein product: CASSTSGGASRNTQYF.

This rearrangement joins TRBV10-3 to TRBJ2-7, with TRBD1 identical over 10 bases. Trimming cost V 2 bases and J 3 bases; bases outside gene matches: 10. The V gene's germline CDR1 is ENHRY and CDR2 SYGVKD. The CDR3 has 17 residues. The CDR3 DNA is TGTGCCATCAGTGAGGCCGGGACAGGGGTAGGGGGCTACGAGCAGTACTTC. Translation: CAISEAGTGVGGYEQYF.

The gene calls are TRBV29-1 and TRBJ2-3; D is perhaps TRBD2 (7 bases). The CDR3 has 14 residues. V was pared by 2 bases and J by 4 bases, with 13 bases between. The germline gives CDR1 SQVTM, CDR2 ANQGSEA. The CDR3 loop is CSVESGGRSDTQYF. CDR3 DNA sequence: TGCAGCGTTGAATCCGGGGGGCGGTCAGATACGCAGTATTTT.

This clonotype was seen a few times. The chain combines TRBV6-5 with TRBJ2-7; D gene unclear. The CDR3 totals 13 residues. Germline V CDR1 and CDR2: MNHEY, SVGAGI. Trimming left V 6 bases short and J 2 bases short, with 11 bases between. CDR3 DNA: TGTGCCAGCAGCCACGAATCAACCTACGAGCAGTACTTC. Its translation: CASSHESTYEQYF.

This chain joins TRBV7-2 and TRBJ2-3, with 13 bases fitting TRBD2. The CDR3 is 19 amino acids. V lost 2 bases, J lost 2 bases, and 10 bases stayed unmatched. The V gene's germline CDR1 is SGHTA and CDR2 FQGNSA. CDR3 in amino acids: CASSLLGLAGAAVTDTQYF. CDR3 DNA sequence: TGTGCCAGCAGCTTACTAGGACTAGCGGGGGCCGCGGTCACAGATACGCAGTATTTT.

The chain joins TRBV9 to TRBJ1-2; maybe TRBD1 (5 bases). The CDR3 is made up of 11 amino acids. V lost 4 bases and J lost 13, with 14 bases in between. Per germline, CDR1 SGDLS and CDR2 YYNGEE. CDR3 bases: TGTGCCAGCAGCTTAGAAGGGGCTCCCACCTTC. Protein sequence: CASSLEGAPTF. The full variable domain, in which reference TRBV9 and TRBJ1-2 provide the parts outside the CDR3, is DSGVTQTPKHLITATGQRVTLRCSPRSGDLSVYWYQQSLDQGLQFLIQYYNGEERAKGNILERFSAQQFPDLHSELNLSSLELGDSALYFCASSLEGAPTFGSGTRLTVV.

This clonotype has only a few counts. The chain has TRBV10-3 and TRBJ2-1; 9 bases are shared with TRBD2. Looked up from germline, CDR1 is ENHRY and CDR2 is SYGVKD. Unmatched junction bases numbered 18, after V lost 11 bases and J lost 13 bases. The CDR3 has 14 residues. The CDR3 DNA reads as TGTGCCCTAAGTTCGGCGGGGGGGCCCGCCCCACAGTTCTTC. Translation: CALSSAGGPAPQFF.

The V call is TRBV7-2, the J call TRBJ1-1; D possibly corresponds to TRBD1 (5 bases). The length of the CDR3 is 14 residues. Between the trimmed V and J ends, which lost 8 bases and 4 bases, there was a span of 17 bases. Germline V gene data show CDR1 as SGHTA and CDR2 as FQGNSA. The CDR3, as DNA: TGTGCCAGCGTCGCCCTGCAGGGCGGCACTGAAGCTTTCTTT. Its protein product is CASVALQGGTEAFF. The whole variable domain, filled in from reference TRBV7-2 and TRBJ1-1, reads GAGVSQSPSNKVTEKGKDVELRCDPISGHTALYWYRQSLGQGLEFLIYFQGNSAPDKSGLPSDRFSAERTGGSVSTLTIQRTQQEDSAVYLCASVALQGGTEAFFGQGTRLTVV.

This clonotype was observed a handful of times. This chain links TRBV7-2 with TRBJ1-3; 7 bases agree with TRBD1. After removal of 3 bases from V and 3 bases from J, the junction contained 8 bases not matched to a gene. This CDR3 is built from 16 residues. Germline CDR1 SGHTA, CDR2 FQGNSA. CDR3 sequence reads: CASSFQTGMVGNTIYF. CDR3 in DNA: TGTGCCAGCAGCTTTCAGACAGGGATGGTTGGAAACACCATATATTTT. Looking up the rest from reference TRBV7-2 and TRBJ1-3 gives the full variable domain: GAGVSQSPSNKVTEKGKDVELRCDPISGHTALYWYRQSLGQGLEFLIYFQGNSAPDKSGLPSDRFSAERTGGSVSTLTIQRTQQEDSAVYLCASSFQTGMVGNTIYFGEGSWLTVV.

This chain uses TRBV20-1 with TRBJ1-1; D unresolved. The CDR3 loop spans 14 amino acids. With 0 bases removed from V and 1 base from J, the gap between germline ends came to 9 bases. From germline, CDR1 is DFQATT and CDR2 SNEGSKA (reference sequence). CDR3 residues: CSARDPRANTEAFF. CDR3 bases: TGCAGTGCTAGAGATCCCCGCGCGAACACTGAAGCTTTCTTT.

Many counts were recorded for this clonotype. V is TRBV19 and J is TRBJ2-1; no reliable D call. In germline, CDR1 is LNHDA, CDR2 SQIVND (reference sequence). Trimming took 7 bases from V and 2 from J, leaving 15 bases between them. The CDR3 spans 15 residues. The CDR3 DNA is TGTGCCAGTATCCGCAGTCTGGGGACCTACAATGAGCAGTTCTTC. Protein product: CASIRSLGTYNEQFF.

CDR3 DNA: TGTGCCAGCAGCTTACGGACTTCGACAGGGAGTGTGGATGAGCAGTTCTTC. It yields the protein CASSLRTSTGSVDEQFF. This chain joins TRBV7-6 and TRBJ2-1; 7 bases agree with TRBD1. Germline loops: CDR1 SGHVS, CDR2 FNYEAQ. The CDR3 length is 17 residues. J lost 8 bases, V lost 2 bases, and 15 bases had no gene match.

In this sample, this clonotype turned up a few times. CDR3: CASSPVPNSNQPQHF. The CDR3 DNA reads TGCGCCAGCAGCCCGGTCCCAAATAGCAATCAGCCCCAGCATTTT. J is TRBJ1-5 and V is TRBV5-1; D unclear. The CDR3 is 15 amino acids. Trimming removed 4 bases from V and 0 bases from J, with 11 bases in between. The V gene's germline CDR1 is SGHRS and CDR2 YFSETQ.

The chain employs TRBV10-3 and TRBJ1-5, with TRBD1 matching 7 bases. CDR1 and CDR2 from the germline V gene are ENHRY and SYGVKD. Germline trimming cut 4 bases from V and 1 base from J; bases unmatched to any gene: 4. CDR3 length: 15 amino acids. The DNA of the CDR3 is TGTGCCATCAGTGGGGTGACAGGGAGCAATCAGCCCCAGCATTTT. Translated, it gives CAISGVTGSNQPQHF.

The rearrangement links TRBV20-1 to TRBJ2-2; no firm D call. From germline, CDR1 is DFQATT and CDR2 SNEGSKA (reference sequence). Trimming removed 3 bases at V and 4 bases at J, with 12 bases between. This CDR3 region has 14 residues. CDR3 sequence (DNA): TGCAGTGCTAGTGCGGTACCCGCCACCGGGGAGCTGTTTTTT. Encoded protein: CSASAVPATGELFF.

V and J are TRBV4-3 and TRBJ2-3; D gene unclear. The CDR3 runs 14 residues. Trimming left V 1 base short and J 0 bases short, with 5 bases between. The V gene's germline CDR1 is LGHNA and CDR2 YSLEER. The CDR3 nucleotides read TGCGCCAGCAGCCAAGCGCATAGCACAGATACGCAGTATTTT. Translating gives CASSQAHSTDTQYF.